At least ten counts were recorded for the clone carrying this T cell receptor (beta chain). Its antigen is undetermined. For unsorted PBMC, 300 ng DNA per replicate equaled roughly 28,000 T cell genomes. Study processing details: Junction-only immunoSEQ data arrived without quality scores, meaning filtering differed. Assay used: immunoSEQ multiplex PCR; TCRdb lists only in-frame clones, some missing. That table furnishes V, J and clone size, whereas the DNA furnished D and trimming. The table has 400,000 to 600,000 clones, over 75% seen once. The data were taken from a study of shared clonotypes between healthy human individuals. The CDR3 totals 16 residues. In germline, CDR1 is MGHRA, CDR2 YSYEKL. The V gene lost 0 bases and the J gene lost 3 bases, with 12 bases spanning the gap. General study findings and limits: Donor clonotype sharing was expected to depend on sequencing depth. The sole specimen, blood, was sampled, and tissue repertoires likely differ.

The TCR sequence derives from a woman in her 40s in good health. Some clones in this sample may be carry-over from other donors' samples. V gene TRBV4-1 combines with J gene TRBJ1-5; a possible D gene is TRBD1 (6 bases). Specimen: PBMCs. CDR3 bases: TGCGCCAGCAGCCAAGAGGGGGGGCTGTACAATCAGCCCCAGCATTTT. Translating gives CASSQEGGLYNQPQHF.